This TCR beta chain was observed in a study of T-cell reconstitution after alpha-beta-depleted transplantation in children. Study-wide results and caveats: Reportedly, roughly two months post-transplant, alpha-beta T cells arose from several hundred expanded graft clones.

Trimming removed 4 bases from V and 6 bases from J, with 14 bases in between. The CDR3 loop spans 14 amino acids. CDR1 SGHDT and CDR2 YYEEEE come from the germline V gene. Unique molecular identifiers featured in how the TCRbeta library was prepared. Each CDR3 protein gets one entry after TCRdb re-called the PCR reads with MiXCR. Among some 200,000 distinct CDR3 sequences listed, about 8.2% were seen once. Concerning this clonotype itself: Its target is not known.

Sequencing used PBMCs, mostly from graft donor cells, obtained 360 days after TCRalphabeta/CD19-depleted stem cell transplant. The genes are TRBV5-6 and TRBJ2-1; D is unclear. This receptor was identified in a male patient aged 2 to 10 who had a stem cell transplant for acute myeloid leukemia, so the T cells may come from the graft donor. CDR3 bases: TGTGCCAGCAGCGCGGTGGGGTTGGGCAATGAGCAGTTCTTC. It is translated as CASSAVGLGNEQFF.